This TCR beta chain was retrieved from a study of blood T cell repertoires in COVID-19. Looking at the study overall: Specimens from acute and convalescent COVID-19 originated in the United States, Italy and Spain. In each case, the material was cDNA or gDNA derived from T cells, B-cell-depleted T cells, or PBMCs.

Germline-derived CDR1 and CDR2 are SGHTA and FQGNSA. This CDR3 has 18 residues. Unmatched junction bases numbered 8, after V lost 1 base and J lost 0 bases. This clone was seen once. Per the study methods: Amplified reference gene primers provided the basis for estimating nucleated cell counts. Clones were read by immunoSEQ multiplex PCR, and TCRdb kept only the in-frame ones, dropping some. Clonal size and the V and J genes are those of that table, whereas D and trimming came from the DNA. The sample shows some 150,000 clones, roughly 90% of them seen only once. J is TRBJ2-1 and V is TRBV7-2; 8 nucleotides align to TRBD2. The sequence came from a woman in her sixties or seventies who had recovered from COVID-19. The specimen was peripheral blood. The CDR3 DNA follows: TGTGCCAGCAGCTTAGTGCGGGCTAGCGGGCACTCCTACAATGAGCAGTTCTTC. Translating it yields CASSLVRASGHSYNEQFF.